The entry below gives a single TCR beta chain sequence along with its context. The target antigen is unknown. The entry originates in a study of cytomegalovirus exposure and HLA in healthy donors. Study context: Earlier findings included some 100 million unique TCR beta sequences obtained from approximately 170 million T cells.

CDR1 is SGHTA and CDR2 is FQGNSA in the germline V gene. The CDR3 runs 13 residues. V dropped 0 bases and J dropped 3 bases, with 6 bases sitting between them. Regarding the study as a whole: DRB1 had the most TCR associations and HLA-C the fewest, a later analysis found, with rates varying by HLA locus. The authors later linked a missense DCLRE1C variant to TCR beta V- and J-gene trimming.

PCR amplification relied on 60 Vbeta primers (plus 13 Jbeta primers). The repertoire was sequenced with immunoSEQ multiplex PCR; TCRdb's copy has only in-frame clones and lacks some. The sample shows about 180,000 clones, 60% to 80% of them seen only once. Sequenced material: PBMCs. The clonotype comes from a man aged 35 to 55 in good health and CMV-seropositive. The chain combines TRBV7-2 with TRBJ2-7, with a possible D match to TRBD2 (6 bases). This CDR3 reads CASSLAEGYEQYF. The CDR3 DNA reads TGTGCCAGCAGCTTAGCGGAGGGCTACGAGCAGTACTTC.